A selection of T cell receptor beta chains follows, all from one sample in a study of cytomegalovirus exposure and HLA in healthy donors. Sequencing used immunoSEQ multiplex PCR; TCRdb keeps in-frame clones, though not all of them. The sample consists of some 150,000 clones, 60% to 80% of them appearing once. Sequenced sample: PBMCs. The receptors stem from a middle-aged man in good health and CMV-seropositive. Each CDR3 is given without its conserved first and last residue.

v_call	j_call	cdr3_aa
TRBV5-8	TRBJ1-5	ASSSERAQH
TRBV4-2	TRBJ2-7	ASSQGETSGYEQY
TRBV6-5	TRBJ1-2	ASSPRGLVGYT
TRBV5-1	TRBJ1-1	ASSLESGGYTEAF
TRBV19	TRBJ2-2	ATQGQYTGELF
TRBV19	TRBJ1-2	ASSIDRMGQGLYGYT
TRBV12-5	TRBJ2-7	ASGFSSGSVEQY
TRBV9	TRBJ1-3	ASSVGAHREPGNTIY
TRBV6-6	TRBJ1-5	ASSPDRRYSNQPQH
TRBV11-3	TRBJ1-1	ASSSRTEAF
TRBV2	TRBJ1-1	ARSSAEAF
TRBV6-5	TRBJ2-7	ASSPAEGYLPEQY